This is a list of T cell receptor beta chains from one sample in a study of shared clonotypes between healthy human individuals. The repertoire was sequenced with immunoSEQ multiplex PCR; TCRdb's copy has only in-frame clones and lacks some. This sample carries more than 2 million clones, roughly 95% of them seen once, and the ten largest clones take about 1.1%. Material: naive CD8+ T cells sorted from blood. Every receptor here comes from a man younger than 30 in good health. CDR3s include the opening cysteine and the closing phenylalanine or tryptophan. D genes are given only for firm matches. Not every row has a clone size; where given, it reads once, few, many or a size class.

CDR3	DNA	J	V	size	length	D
CASSLVDRNTGELFF	TGTGCCAGCAGCTTAGTTGACCGGAACACCGGGGAGCTGTTTTTT	TRBJ2-2	TRBV7-9	-	15	-
CASSYSLGLADRSSYEQYF	TGTGCCAGCAGCTATAGTTTAGGACTAGCCGACCGAAGCTCCTACGAGCAGTACTTC	TRBJ2-7	TRBV5-4	once	19	TRBD2
CASSPLSGYNEQFF	TGTGCCAGCAGTCCCTTAAGCGGATACAATGAGCAGTTCTTC	TRBJ2-1	TRBV27	-	14	-
CASRESGAGELFF	TGTGCCAGCCGAGAGAGCGGGGCCGGGGAGCTGTTTTTT	TRBJ2-2	TRBV7-2	-	13	TRBD2
CASSEGGVGQPQHF	TGTGCCAGCAGTGAAGGAGGGGTGGGGCAGCCCCAGCATTTT	TRBJ1-5	TRBV2	-	14	-
CASSPEDRGGHTIYF	TGTGCCAGCAGCCCCGAGGACAGGGGTGGGCACACCATATATTTT	TRBJ1-3	TRBV13	-	15	TRBD1
CASSPAGGGYNEQFF	TGTGCCAGCAGCCCCGCGGGAGGCGGCTACAATGAGCAGTTCTTC	TRBJ2-1	TRBV13	-	15	TRBD2
CASSLGPGTSYTYEQYF	TGTGCCAGCAGCTTAGGCCCCGGGACTAGCTATACCTACGAGCAGTACTTC	TRBJ2-7	TRBV13	-	17	TRBD2
CASSVHTAGSYEQYF	TGTGCCAGCAGCGTCCATACGGCGGGGTCCTACGAGCAGTACTTC	TRBJ2-7	TRBV28	-	15	-
CASSFTGETQYF	TGTGCCAGCAGCTTTACAGGAGAGACCCAGTACTTC	TRBJ2-5	TRBV11-2	-	12	-
CASSPGGRQYF	TGTGCCAGCAGCCCCGGGGGGCGGCAGTACTTC	TRBJ2-7	TRBV14	-	11	-
CASSHLGSADEQFF	TGCGCCAGCAGCCATCTCGGTTCGGCGGATGAGCAGTTCTTC	TRBJ2-1	TRBV4-3	-	14	-
CASSTGGLETQYF	TGTGCCAGTTCGACAGGGGGCTTGGAGACCCAGTACTTC	TRBJ2-5	TRBV7-9	once	13	TRBD1
CASGQVNTEAFF	TGTGCCAGCGGTCAGGTGAACACTGAAGCTTTCTTT	TRBJ1-1	TRBV7-9	-	12	-
CASSPSGGATDTQYF	TGTGCCAGCAGCCCCAGCGGGGGGGCTACAGATACGCAGTATTTT	TRBJ2-3	TRBV28	-	15	TRBD2
CASSLELAGVEANTGELFF	TGTGCCAGCAGCTTAGAACTAGCGGGAGTAGAAGCGAACACCGGGGAGCTGTTTTTT	TRBJ2-2	TRBV7-9	-	19	TRBD2
CASSRLGLETQYF	TGTGCCAGCAGCCGATTGGGTCTGGAGACCCAGTACTTC	TRBJ2-5	TRBV2	-	13	-
CASSLDRTNYGYTF	TGTGCCAGCAGCTTGGACAGGACTAACTATGGCTACACCTTC	TRBJ1-2	TRBV7-9	-	14	TRBD1
CASTLLAGVSTQYF	TGTGCCAGCACCCTCCTAGCGGGAGTGTCGACCCAGTACTTC	TRBJ2-5	TRBV6-5	-	14	TRBD2
CASSWVQGAYEQYF	TGTGCCAGCAGTTGGGTACAGGGAGCCTACGAGCAGTACTTC	TRBJ2-7	TRBV28	-	14	-
CASSLDRGQLSYEQYF	TGTGCCAGCAGCCTTGACAGGGGGCAACTCTCCTACGAGCAGTACTTC	TRBJ2-7	TRBV7-9	-	16	TRBD1
CAIRDTLQETQYF	TGTGCCATCCGGGACACGCTTCAAGAGACCCAGTACTTC	TRBJ2-5	TRBV6-6	-	13	-
CASTQTGGNGYTF	TGTGCCAGCACCCAAACAGGGGGCAATGGCTACACCTTC	TRBJ1-2	TRBV7-9	-	13	TRBD1
CASRDRESANEKLFF	TGTGCCAGCAGAGACAGGGAATCGGCTAATGAAAAACTGTTTTTT	TRBJ1-4	TRBV28	once	15	TRBD1
CASSYFAGGNNEQFF	TGTGCCAGCAGTTACTTTGCGGGGGGCAACAATGAGCAGTTCTTC	TRBJ2-1	TRBV6-5	-	15	TRBD2
CASSESSDEAFF	TGCGCCAGCAGTGAGTCGTCAGATGAAGCTTTCTTT	TRBJ1-1	TRBV10-2	-	12	-
CASSEWRQGNTEAFF	TGTGCCAGCAGTGAATGGCGCCAGGGGAACACTGAAGCTTTCTTT	TRBJ1-1	TRBV2	-	15	-
CASSYGETQYF	TGTGCCAGCAGTTACGGCGAGACCCAGTACTTC	TRBJ2-5	TRBV6-6	once	11	-
CASSKVPDRGAPKLTGELFF	TGTGCCAGCAGCAAAGTCCCGGACAGGGGAGCCCCGAAACTCACCGGGGAGCTGTTTTTT	TRBJ2-2	TRBV21-1	-	20	-
CASSPGTGSPWLFF	TGTGCCAGCAGTCCCGGGACAGGATCACCGTGGCTGTTTTTT	TRBJ2-2	TRBV5-6	-	14	TRBD1
CASSLRLASTDTQYF	TGTGCCAGCAGTTTGAGACTAGCGAGTACAGATACGCAGTATTTT	TRBJ2-3	TRBV27	-	15	TRBD2
CASTGVKGREDTQYF	TGTGCCAGCACCGGTGTCAAGGGACGAGAAGATACGCAGTATTTT	TRBJ2-3	TRBV6-6	-	15	-
CASSLLDMNRETQYF	TGTGCCAGCAGCTTACTCGATATGAATCGAGAGACCCAGTACTTC	TRBJ2-5	TRBV7-9	once	15	-
CASSPIKGCNQPQHF	TGTGCCAGCAGCCCCATTAAAGGGTGCAATCAGCCCCAGCATTTT	TRBJ1-5	TRBV5-6	-	15	-
CASSQTGNMNTEAFF	TGCGCCAGCAGCCAAACGGGAAACATGAACACTGAAGCTTTCTTT	TRBJ1-1	TRBV4-1	-	15	-
CASSQVSGGIYGYTF	TGCGCCAGCAGCCAAGTCTCGGGAGGGATCTATGGCTACACCTTC	TRBJ1-2	TRBV4-1	-	15	-
CAWSIELAGEQQYF	TGTGCCTGGAGTATTGAACTAGCGGGAGAGCAGCAGTATTTT	TRBJ2-3	TRBV30	-	14	TRBD2
CASSITSGGTDTQYF	TGTGCCAGTAGTATAACTAGCGGGGGCACAGATACGCAGTATTTT	TRBJ2-3	TRBV19	-	15	TRBD2
CATNPGLAGNEQFF	TGTGCCACAAATCCGGGACTAGCGGGCAATGAGCAGTTCTTC	TRBJ2-1	TRBV15	-	14	TRBD2
CASSHAGGQPQHF	TGTGCCAGCAGTCACGCGGGGGGACAGCCCCAGCATTTT	TRBJ1-5	TRBV5-4	-	13	-
CASSSFQGEGSPLHF	TGTGCCAGCAGTTCTTTTCAGGGGGAAGGTTCACCCCTCCACTTT	TRBJ1-6	TRBV7-2	-	15	TRBD1
CASSIQGTIYEQFF	TGTGCCAGTAGTATACAGGGTACTATCTATGAGCAGTTCTTC	TRBJ2-1	TRBV19	-	14	-
CAWERENTEAFF	TGTGCCTGGGAGAGGGAGAACACTGAAGCTTTCTTT	TRBJ1-1	TRBV30	-	12	-
CASSPQGPNTGELFF	TGTGCCAGCAGTCCACAGGGGCCGAACACCGGGGAGCTGTTTTTT	TRBJ2-2	TRBV7-9	-	15	TRBD1
CASSYLGTSTSDTQYF	TGTGCCAGCAGTTATCTAGGGACTAGTACATCTGATACGCAGTATTTT	TRBJ2-3	TRBV27	-	16	TRBD2
CASSYGQGATDTQYF	TGTGCCAGCAGTTACGGACAGGGGGCCACAGATACGCAGTATTTT	TRBJ2-3	TRBV6-5	-	15	TRBD1
CAISGVVAGNSYEQYF	TGTGCCATCTCAGGGGTAGTTGCAGGGAACTCCTACGAGCAGTACTTC	TRBJ2-7	TRBV10-3	-	16	-
CASSKARDRVDTQYF	TGTGCCAGCAGCAAAGCCCGGGACAGGGTAGATACGCAGTATTTT	TRBJ2-3	TRBV21-1	-	15	-
CASTCPTNYEQYF	TGTGCCAGCACCTGCCCGACTAACTACGAGCAGTACTTC	TRBJ2-7	TRBV21-1	-	13	-